Shown below are 22 T cell receptor beta chains from a single sample sequenced in a study of Graves' ophthalmopathy and Graves' hyperthyroidism (dated by TCRdb to the late 2010s). The listed sequencing device is Illumina HiSeq 2000. TCR beta CDR3 regions were amplified from RNA transcripts for repertoire sequencing. The first round was an RT-PCR using HTBI primers with the Qiagen OneStep RT-PCR kit, and this first round was followed by a second-round multiplex PCR, then size selection and purification. Using fastp at Q25 and MiXCR, TCRdb reprocessed the public reads and kept productive beta chains. Each CDR3 protein gets just one entry, which takes the most common genes and DNA from the rows behind it. The sample profile shows 650,000 to 900,000 distinct CDR3 sequences; about 44% of them were found once. Approximately 43% of the sample goes to the ten largest clones. Material for sequencing was peripheral blood. All receptors come from an adult man with Graves' ophthalmopathy.

The chain recombines TRBV7-6 with TRBJ2-7, with 11 nucleotides matching TRBD1. Germline CDR1 SGHVS, CDR2 FNYEAQ. V was clipped by 3 bases and J by 7 bases; unmatched bases: 17. The length of the CDR3 is 18 residues. CDR3 coding DNA: TGTGCCAGCAGCTTTGAAACGCCGGGACAGGGGGTGGCGAGTGAGCAGTACTTC. Translating gives CASSFETPGQGVASEQYF.

This clonotype has more than one count but fewer than ten. This rearrangement joins TRBV20-1 to TRBJ1-1; TRBD1 matches at 7 bases. V was pared by 5 bases and J by 0 bases, with 3 bases of the junction left unmatched. The germline V gene encodes CDR1 DFQATT and CDR2 SNEGSKA (reference sequence). This CDR3 contains 13 residues. The CDR3 loop is CSAADRLNTEAFF. CDR3 nucleotide sequence: TGCAGTGCTGCGGACAGGTTGAACACTGAAGCTTTCTTT.

The CDR3 DNA reads TGTGCCAGCAGCACTGACGGGCACACTGAAGCTTTCTTT. This encodes CASSTDGHTEAFF. The V gene is TRBV9, the J gene TRBJ1-1; D not resolved. Between the trimmed V and J ends, which lost 4 bases and 3 bases, there was a span of 10 bases. This CDR3 comprises 13 residues. The germline V gene has CDR1 SGDLS and CDR2 YYNGEE.

This clonotype came up a few times. The chain uses TRBV28 and TRBJ2-7, with no clear D. The CDR3 is made up of 14 amino acids. Trimming took 5 bases from V and 3 from J, leaving 14 bases between them. Germline CDR1 and CDR2: MDHEN and SYDVKM. The CDR3 sequence is CASSRRVASYEQYF. CDR3 coding DNA: TGTGCCAGCAGTCGCCGGGTTGCGAGCTACGAGCAGTACTTC.

This clonotype was seen at least ten times. This chain joins TRBV7-8 and TRBJ2-7; D is uncertain. Trimming took off 5 bases at V and 0 bases at J, with 11 bases between the two ends. The CDR3 is 14 amino acids. The germline V gene has CDR1 SGHVS and CDR2 FQNEAQ. CDR3 sequence: CASSRSASSYEQYF. The DNA for the CDR3 is TGTGCCAGCAGCCGAAGCGCGAGCTCCTACGAGCAGTACTTC.

This sequence joins TRBV7-2 and TRBJ2-5; 9 bases line up with TRBD2. Judging by the DNA end, TRBJ2-1 fits better; the J call may be wrong. Germline CDR1 SGHTA, CDR2 FQGNSA. The CDR3 is 15 amino acids. In DNA form, the CDR3 reads TGTGCCAGCAGCGAGAGGACTAGCGCCCACAATGAGCAGTTCTTC. Translated: CASSERTSAHNEQFF.

A few counts support this clonotype. The CDR3 loop is CASSPGTANFNQPQHF. The CDR3 DNA reads TGTGCCAGCAGCCCGGGGACGGCGAATTTCAATCAGCCCCAGCATTTT. The gene calls are TRBV11-2 and TRBJ1-5; maybe TRBD1 (5 bases). The germline V gene encodes CDR1 SGHAT and CDR2 FQNNGV. V was trimmed by 5 bases and J by 3 bases, leaving 17 bases between them. The length of the CDR3 is 16 residues.

V usage is TRBV25-1 and J usage is TRBJ2-2; no reliable D call. The CDR3 runs 15 residues. Looked up from germline, CDR1 is MGHDK and CDR2 is SYGVNS. V lost 6 bases, J lost 7 bases, and 18 bases lay in between. The CDR3 protein is CASSVRPPRDGELFF. CDR3 nucleotide sequence: TGTGCCAGCAGCGTAAGGCCACCTAGAGACGGGGAGCTGTTTTTT.

Notes on this clonotype: The junction does not match germline at one end; this may be a read error. The CDR3 region is CASSSHYPVSGNTIYF. CDR3 bases: TGTGCCAGCAGTTCTCATTATCCGGTATCTGGAAACACCATATATTTT. The rearrangement uses TRBV10-3 and TRBJ1-3, with D unclear. The CDR3 is made up of 16 amino acids. Germline lookup yields CDR1 ENHRY and CDR2 SYGVKD.

In this sample, this clonotype turned up many times. V usage is TRBV7-2 and J usage is TRBJ2-7; D ambiguous. Trimming took 2 bases from V and 3 from J, leaving 8 bases between them. Germline CDR1 reads SGHTA; CDR2 reads FQGNSA. The CDR3 runs 13 residues. This CDR3 is CASSLTVIYEQYF. CDR3 DNA sequence: TGTGCCAGCAGCTTAACAGTAATCTACGAGCAGTACTTC.

V is TRBV12-3 or TRBV12-4 and J is TRBJ1-2; a weak D match, TRBD1 (5 bases). Trimming pared 4 bases from V and 7 bases from J, leaving 13 bases between. The CDR3 contains 13 residues. The chain's CDR3 is CASSYGGLSGYTF. The CDR3 DNA follows: TGTGCCAGCAGTTACGGGGGATTGAGTGGCTACACCTTC.

The sample holds a few counts of this clonotype. J is TRBJ1-1 and V is TRBV6-5; D may be TRBD1 (5 bases). CDR3 length equals 13 residues. Trimming removed 6 bases from V and 4 bases from J, with 12 bases in between. CDR1 MNHEY and CDR2 SVGAGI come from the germline V gene. The CDR3 protein is CASSEDGATEAFF. CDR3 DNA: TGTGCCAGCAGCGAAGACGGGGCCACTGAAGCTTTCTTT.

This clonotype has only a few counts. This rearrangement joins TRBV5-1 to TRBJ2-2, with D unresolved. This CDR3 is 13 amino acids long. CDR1 is SGHRS and CDR2 is YFSETQ in the germline V gene. Trimming cost V 0 bases and J 4 bases, with 4 bases left between them. CDR3 residues: CASSLDATGELFF. The CDR3 region has the DNA TGCGCCAGCAGCTTGGACGCCACCGGGGAGCTGTTTTTT.

V and J are TRBV25-1 and TRBJ2-1; possible D gene TRBD1, 5 bases. The germline gives CDR1 MGHDK, CDR2 SYGVNS. V was cut by 4 bases and J by 7 bases, with 14 bases left in between. CDR3 length: 14 residues. This CDR3 is CASSVSTANNEQFF. The CDR3 DNA reads as TGTGCCAGCAGTGTCTCGACAGCCAATAATGAGCAGTTCTTC.

This clonotype was seen many times. The chain uses TRBV2 and TRBJ1-5; D remains ambiguous. This CDR3 has 14 amino acids. The germline gives CDR1 SNHLY, CDR2 FYNNEI. V lost 8 bases and J lost 1, with 12 bases in between. The CDR3 spells CASSWEYSNQPQHF. The CDR3 nucleotides are TGTGCCAGCTCCTGGGAGTACAGCAATCAGCCCCAGCATTTT.

The chain uses TRBV11-2 and TRBJ1-1; D possibly corresponds to TRBD1 (5 bases). The CDR3 spans 18 residues. Trimming stripped 5 bases from V and 3 bases from J, with 25 bases between. The germline V gene has CDR1 SGHAT and CDR2 FQNNGV. The chain's CDR3 is CASSPQLLGAAGDTEAFF. The CDR3 region has the DNA TGTGCCAGCAGCCCACAACTTCTTGGGGCCGCCGGGGACACTGAAGCTTTCTTT.

In this sample, this clonotype turned up a few times. The chain employs TRBV7-9 and TRBJ2-7, with D possibly being TRBD2 (5 bases). The CDR3 covers 14 residues. Germline-derived CDR1 and CDR2 are SEHNR and FQNEAQ (reference sequence). Deletions cut 3 bases from V and 2 bases from J, with 11 bases between. The CDR3 here is CASSLGRRAYEQYF. Here the CDR3 DNA reads TGTGCCAGCAGCTTGGGCAGGCGGGCCTACGAGCAGTACTTC. Variable domain in full (rest from reference TRBV7-9 and TRBJ2-7): DTGVSQNPRHKITKRGQNVTFRCDPISEHNRLYWYRQTLGQGPEFLTYFQNEAQLEKSRLLSDRFSAERPKGSFSTLEIQRTEQGDSAMYLCASSLGRRAYEQYFGPGTRLTVT.

The chain is built from TRBV24-1 and TRBJ1-5; TRBD1 is a possible D gene (6 bases). CDR1 and CDR2 (germline): KGHDR, SFDVKD. The V gene lost 5 bases and the J gene lost 6 bases, with 16 bases spanning the gap. The CDR3 spans 15 residues. DNA for the CDR3: TGTGCCACCAGTGCTTCAACAGGGACGGGTCAGCCCCAGCATTTT. This encodes CATSASTGTGQPQHF.

This clonotype appeared a few times. The J gene is TRBJ2-5, the V gene TRBV25-1; 8 bases fit TRBD2. Germline V gene lookup returns CDR1 MGHDK and CDR2 SYGVNS. This CDR3 is 15 amino acids long. The ends lost 8 bases at V and 2 bases at J; junction bases unmatched: 10. The CDR3 protein is CASSPISGAQETQYF. The CDR3 DNA follows: TGTGCCAGCTCACCAATTAGCGGGGCTCAAGAGACCCAGTACTTC.

A remark on this clonotype: Compared with germline, one end of the junction differs, possibly owing to a read error. The V and J genes are TRBV2 and TRBJ2-7; D remains unclear. The CDR3 consists of 14 residues. The germline CDR1 and CDR2 sequences are SNHLY and FYNNEI. The chain's CDR3 is CASSQSYTTYEQYF. CDR3 nucleotide sequence: TGCGCCAGCAGCCAGAGCTACACTACCTACGAGCAGTACTTC.

This clonotype was recorded many times. The genes are TRBV25-1 and TRBJ1-2; D remains unclear. The ends were cut back, 0 bases at V and 3 bases at J, with 5 bases in the middle. Germline CDR1 reads MGHDK; CDR2 reads SYGVNS. This CDR3 is built from 13 residues. The CDR3 sequence: CASSEYGYYGYTF. CDR3 nucleotide sequence: TGTGCCAGCAGTGAATATGGTTACTATGGCTACACCTTC.

As concerns this clonotype: One end of the junction does not line up with germline, which may come from a read error. The J gene is TRBJ1-1, the V gene TRBV12-3 or TRBV12-4; TRBD1 is a possible D gene (5 bases). The CDR3 runs to 13 residues. CDR3 amino acids: CATSRVMNAEAFF. The CDR3 coding sequence is TGTGCCACTTCCAGGGTCATGAACGCTGAAGCTTTCTTT.